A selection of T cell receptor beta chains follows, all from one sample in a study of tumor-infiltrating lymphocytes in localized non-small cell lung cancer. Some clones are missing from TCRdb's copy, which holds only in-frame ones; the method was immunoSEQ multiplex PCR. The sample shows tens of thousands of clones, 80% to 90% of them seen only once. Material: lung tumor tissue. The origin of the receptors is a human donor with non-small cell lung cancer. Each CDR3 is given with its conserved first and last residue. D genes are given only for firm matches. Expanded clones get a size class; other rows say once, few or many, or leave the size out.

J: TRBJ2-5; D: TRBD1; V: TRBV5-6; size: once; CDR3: CASSLRSIGGAETQYF; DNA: TGTGCCAGCAGCTTAAGAAGTATAGGGGGCGCGGAGACCCAGTACTTC
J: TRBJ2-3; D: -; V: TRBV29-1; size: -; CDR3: CSVERVTKIGTDTQYF; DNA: TGCAGCGTTGAAAGGGTCACCAAAATAGGGACAGATACGCAGTATTTT
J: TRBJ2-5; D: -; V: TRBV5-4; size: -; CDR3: CASSLESRETQYF; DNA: TGTGCCAGCAGCTTGGAGTCTCGCGAGACCCAGTACTTC
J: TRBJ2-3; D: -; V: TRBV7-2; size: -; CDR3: CASTPGVFDTQYF; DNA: TGTGCCAGCACCCCGGGCGTGTTTGATACGCAGTATTTT
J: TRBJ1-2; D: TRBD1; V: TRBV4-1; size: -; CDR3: CASSQAPTGGNYGYTF; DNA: TGCGCCAGCAGCCAAGCACCAACAGGGGGCAACTATGGCTACACCTTC
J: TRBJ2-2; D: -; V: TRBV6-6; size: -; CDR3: CASSRDGNTGELFF; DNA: TGTGCCAGCAGCCGGGACGGGAACACCGGGGAGCTGTTTTTT
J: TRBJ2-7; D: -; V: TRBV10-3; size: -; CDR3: CAIHPDSGYEQYF; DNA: TGTGCCATCCACCCGGACTCGGGCTACGAGCAGTACTTC
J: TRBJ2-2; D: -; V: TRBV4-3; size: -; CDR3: CASSQVGGGTGELFF; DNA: TGCGCCAGCAGCCAAGTGGGGGGAGGCACCGGGGAGCTGTTTTTT
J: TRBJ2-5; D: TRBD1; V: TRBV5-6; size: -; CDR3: CASSTSPGTGLWETQYF; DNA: TGTGCCAGCAGCACTTCGCCCGGGACAGGGCTTTGGGAGACCCAGTACTTC
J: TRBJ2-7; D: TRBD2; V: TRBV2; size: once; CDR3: CASSGTSGGAEQYF; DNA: TGTGCCAGCAGTGGGACTAGCGGGGGAGCCGAGCAGTACTTC
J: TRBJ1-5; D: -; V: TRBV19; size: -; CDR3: CASSYTTRAPQHF; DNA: TGTGCCAGTAGTTACACTACTCGGGCGCCCCAGCATTTT
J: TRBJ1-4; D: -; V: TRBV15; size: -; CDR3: CATSRDWGGEEKLFF; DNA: TGTGCCACCAGCAGAGATTGGGGGGGGGAAGAAAAACTGTTTTTT
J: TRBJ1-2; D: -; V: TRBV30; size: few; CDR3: CAWSQGYGYTF; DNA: TGTGCCTGGAGCCAAGGCTATGGCTACACCTTC
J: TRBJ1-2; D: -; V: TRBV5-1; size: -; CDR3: CASSFESLGYGYTF; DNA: TGCGCCAGCAGCTTTGAGAGCCTAGGCTATGGCTACACCTTC
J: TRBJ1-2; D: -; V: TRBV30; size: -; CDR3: CAWKFPGYGYTF; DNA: TGTGCCTGGAAGTTCCCCGGCTATGGCTACACCTTC
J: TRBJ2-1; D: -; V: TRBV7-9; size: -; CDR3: CASSYRRAGLGEQFF; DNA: TGTGCCAGCAGCTATAGGAGAGCAGGGTTGGGTGAGCAGTTCTTC
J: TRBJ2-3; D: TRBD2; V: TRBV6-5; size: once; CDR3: CASSSAGVDTQYF; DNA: TGTGCCAGCAGTTCCGCGGGGGTAGATACGCAGTATTTT
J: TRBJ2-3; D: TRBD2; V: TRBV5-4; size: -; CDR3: CASSSSGGPRSTDTQYF; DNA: TGTGCCAGCAGCTCTAGCGGGGGCCCTAGAAGCACAGATACGCAGTATTTT
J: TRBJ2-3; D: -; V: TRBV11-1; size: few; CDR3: CASSHPGADTQYF; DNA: TGTGCCAGCAGCCATCCGGGCGCAGATACGCAGTATTTT
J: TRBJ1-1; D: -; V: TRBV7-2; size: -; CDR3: CASAPAVLTEAFF; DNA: TGTGCCAGCGCCCCGGCGGTTCTGACTGAAGCTTTCTTT
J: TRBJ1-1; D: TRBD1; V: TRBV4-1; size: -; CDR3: CASSRGGQTTEAFF; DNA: TGCGCCAGCAGCCGGGGGGGACAGACCACTGAAGCTTTCTTT
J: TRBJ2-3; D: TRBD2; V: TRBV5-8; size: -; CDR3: CASSPPSGGVHTQYF; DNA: TGTGCCAGCAGCCCCCCTAGCGGGGGGGTTCATACGCAGTATTTT
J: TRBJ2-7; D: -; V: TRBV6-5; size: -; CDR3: CASSYSSGASYEQYF; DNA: TGTGCCAGCAGTTACTCATCAGGTGCCTCCTACGAGCAGTACTTC
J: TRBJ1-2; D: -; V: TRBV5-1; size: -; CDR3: CASSPDGGSNYGYTF; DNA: TGCGCCAGCAGCCCGGATGGAGGCTCTAACTATGGCTACACCTTC
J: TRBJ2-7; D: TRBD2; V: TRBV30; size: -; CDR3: CAWRLAGAHSYEQYF; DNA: TGTGCCTGGAGACTAGCGGGGGCCCACTCCTACGAGCAGTACTTC
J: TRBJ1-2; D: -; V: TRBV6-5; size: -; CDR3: CASSNGAGYAGYTF; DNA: TGTGCCAGCAGCAACGGGGCAGGGTACGCTGGCTACACCTTC
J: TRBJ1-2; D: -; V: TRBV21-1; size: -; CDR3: CASSKEGLGVGYGYTF; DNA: TGTGCCAGCAGCAAAGAGGGGTTAGGGGTTGGCTATGGCTACACCTTC
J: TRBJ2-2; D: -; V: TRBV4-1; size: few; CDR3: CASSRAQGNTGELFF; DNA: TGCGCCAGCAGCAGGGCCCAGGGGAACACCGGGGAGCTGTTTTTT
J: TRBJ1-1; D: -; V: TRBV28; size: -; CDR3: CASSLGLRRNTEAFF; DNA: TGTGCCAGCAGTCTGGGCCTCCGGCGGAACACTGAAGCTTTCTTT